This T cell receptor (beta chain) was recovered during a study of blood T cell repertoires in COVID-19. The CDR3 consists of 16 residues. Germline-derived CDR1 and CDR2 are SEHNR and FQNEAQ (reference sequence). The V segment lost 5 bases and the J segment 2 bases; nucleotides outside the gene matches: 8. TCRdb's copy holds only in-frame clones and misses some; the assay was immunoSEQ multiplex PCR. The top ten clones hold 8% of a sample with about 83,000 clones, around 88% of them seen once. This clone was detected once. Input material: peripheral blood. The sequence came from a man between 50 and 59 years old with active COVID-19. The V gene is TRBV7-9, the J gene TRBJ2-3, with 9 bases lining up with TRBD1. The CDR3 bases are TGTGCCAGCAGCAGCACCGGGACAGGGAACACAGATACGCAGTATTTT. Translating it yields CASSSTGTGNTDTQYF.